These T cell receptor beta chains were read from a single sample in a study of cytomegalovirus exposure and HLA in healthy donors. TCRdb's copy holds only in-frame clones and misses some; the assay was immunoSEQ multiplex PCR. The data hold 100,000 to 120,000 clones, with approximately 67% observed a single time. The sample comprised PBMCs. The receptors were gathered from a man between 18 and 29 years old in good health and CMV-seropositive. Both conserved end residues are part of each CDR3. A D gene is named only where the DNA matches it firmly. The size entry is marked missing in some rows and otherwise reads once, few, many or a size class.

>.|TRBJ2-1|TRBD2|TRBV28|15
CASSLSGGGYNEQFF
TGTGCCAGCAGTTTGTCTGGCGGGGGGTACAATGAGCAGTTCTTC
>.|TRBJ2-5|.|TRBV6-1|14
CASTLTGGGETQYF
TGTGCCAGCACTCTAACCGGGGGAGGCGAGACCCAGTACTTC
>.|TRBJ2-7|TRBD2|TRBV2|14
CASRLAGALPEQYF
TGTGCCAGCCGACTAGCGGGGGCCCTACCCGAGCAGTACTTC
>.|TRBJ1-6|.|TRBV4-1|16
CASSQDRDSYNSPLHF
TGCGCCAGCAGCCAAGACAGGGATTCCTATAATTCACCCCTCCACTTT
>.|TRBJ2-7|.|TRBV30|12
CAWGEVRYEQYF
TGTGCCTGGGGGGAGGTACGATACGAGCAGTACTTC
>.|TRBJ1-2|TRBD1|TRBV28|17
CASGRTGPVWGNYGYTF
TGTGCCAGCGGGAGGACAGGGCCGGTTTGGGGTAACTATGGCTACACCTTC
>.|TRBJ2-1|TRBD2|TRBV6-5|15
CASRLGGGTLDEQFF
TGTGCCAGCCGCCTTGGCGGGGGGACCCTCGATGAGCAGTTCTTC
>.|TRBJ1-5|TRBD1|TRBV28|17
CASSLYTGGETDQPQHF
TGTGCCAGCAGTTTATACACAGGGGGGGAAACGGATCAGCCCCAGCATTTT
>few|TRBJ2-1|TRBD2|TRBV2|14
CASIRGGSYNEQFF
TGTGCCAGCATACGGGGGGGGTCCTACAATGAGCAGTTCTTC
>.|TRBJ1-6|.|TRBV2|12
CASRNRNSPLHF
TGTGCCAGCAGAAACAGAAATTCACCCCTCCACTTT
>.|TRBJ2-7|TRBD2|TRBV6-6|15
CASTGGLAPTYEQYF
TGTGCCAGCACCGGGGGACTAGCCCCAACCTACGAGCAGTACTTC
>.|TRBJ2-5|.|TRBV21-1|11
CASSSSLSQYF
TGTGCCAGCAGCAGTTCCCTCTCCCAGTACTTC
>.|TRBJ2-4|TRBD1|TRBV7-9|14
CASSLAQGNGIQYF
TGTGCCAGCAGCTTGGCACAGGGGAACGGCATTCAGTACTTC
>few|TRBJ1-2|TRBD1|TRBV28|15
CASSLFHRGQEGYTF
TGTGCCAGCAGTTTGTTTCACAGGGGGCAGGAGGGCTACACCTTC
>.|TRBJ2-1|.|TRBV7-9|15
CASSLTPPGGNEQFF
TGTGCCAGCAGCTTAACCCCCCCTGGAGGCAATGAGCAGTTCTTC
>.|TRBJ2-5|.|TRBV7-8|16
CASSLAKWPPPETQYF
TGTGCCAGCAGCTTAGCGAAATGGCCGCCGCCGGAGACCCAGTACTTC
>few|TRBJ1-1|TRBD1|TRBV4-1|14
CASSLLTGQAEAFF
TGCGCCAGCAGCCTCCTAACTGGACAGGCTGAAGCTTTCTTT
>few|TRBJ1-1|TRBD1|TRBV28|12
CASSFTGGRAFF
TGTGCCAGCAGTTTTACAGGGGGCCGGGCTTTCTTT
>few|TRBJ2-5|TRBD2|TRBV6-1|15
CASSGLAGGQETQYF
TGTGCCAGCAGTGGGCTAGCGGGGGGTCAAGAGACCCAGTACTTC
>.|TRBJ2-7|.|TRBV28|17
CASSFGGGQTRAYEQYF
TGTGCCAGCAGTTTTGGGGGCGGGCAGACACGAGCCTACGAGCAGTACTTC
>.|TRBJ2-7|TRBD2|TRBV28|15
CASASISGGAYEQYF
TGTGCCAGCGCCTCTATTAGCGGGGGGGCGTACGAGCAGTACTTC
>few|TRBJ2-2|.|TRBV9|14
CASSVVMNTGELFF
TGTGCCAGCAGCGTAGTTATGAACACCGGGGAGCTGTTTTTT
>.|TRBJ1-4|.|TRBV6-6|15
CASSLEFSTNEKLFF
TGTGCCAGCAGTTTGGAGTTTTCAACTAATGAAAAACTGTTTTTT
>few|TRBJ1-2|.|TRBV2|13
CASRGDSPYGYTF
TGTGCCAGCAGGGGGGACTCCCCCTATGGCTACACCTTC
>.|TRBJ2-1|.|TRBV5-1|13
CASSLGGENEQFF
TGCGCCAGCAGCTTGGGGGGGGAAAATGAGCAGTTCTTC
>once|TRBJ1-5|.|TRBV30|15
CAWTPSIHRNQPQHF
TGTGCCTGGACGCCTAGTATACACCGTAATCAGCCCCAGCATTTT
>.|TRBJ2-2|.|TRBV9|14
CASRWGQGTGELFF
TGTGCCAGCAGGTGGGGGCAGGGCACCGGGGAGCTGTTTTTT
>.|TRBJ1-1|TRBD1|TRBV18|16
CASSPRTGDMNTEAFF
TGTGCCAGCTCACCTCGGACAGGGGACATGAACACTGAAGCTTTCTTT
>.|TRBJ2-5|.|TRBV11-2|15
CASSLGFSVGETQYF
TGTGCCAGCAGCTTAGGGTTCAGCGTTGGGGAGACCCAGTACTTC
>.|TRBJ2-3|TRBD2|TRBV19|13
CASSPGGRDTQYF
TGTGCCAGTAGTCCCGGGGGGAGGGATACGCAGTATTTT
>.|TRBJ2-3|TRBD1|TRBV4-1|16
CASSRSGQGAGDTQYF
TGCGCCAGCAGCCGGTCGGGACAGGGGGCGGGAGATACGCAGTATTTT
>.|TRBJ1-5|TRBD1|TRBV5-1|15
CASSWGDRSNQPQHF
TGCGCCAGCAGCTGGGGGGACAGAAGCAATCAGCCCCAGCATTTT
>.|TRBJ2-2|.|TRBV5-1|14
CASSLAGNTGELFF
TGCGCCAGCAGCTTGGCAGGGAACACCGGGGAGCTGTTTTTT
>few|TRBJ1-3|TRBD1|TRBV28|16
CASRVQGDSSGNTIYF
TGTGCCAGCAGGGTCCAGGGGGACTCCTCTGGAAACACCATATATTTT
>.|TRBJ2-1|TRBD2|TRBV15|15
CATSSLAGGYNEQFF
TGTGCCACCAGCAGCCTAGCGGGCGGTTACAATGAGCAGTTCTTC
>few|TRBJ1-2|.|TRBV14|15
CASSQDLRPGFGYTF
TGTGCCAGCAGCCAAGATTTAAGGCCAGGGTTTGGCTACACCTTC
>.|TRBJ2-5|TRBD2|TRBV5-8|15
CASSGGLAVSETQYF
TGTGCCAGCAGCGGGGGACTAGCGGTTTCAGAGACCCAGTACTTC
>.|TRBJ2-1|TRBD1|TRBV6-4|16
CASSRAQGAKVYEQFF
TGTGCCAGCTCCCGAGCCCAGGGGGCAAAGGTCTATGAGCAGTTCTTC
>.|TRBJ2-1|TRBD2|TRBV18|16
CASSPPGLAGREEQFF
TGTGCCAGCTCACCACCAGGCCTAGCGGGAAGAGAGGAGCAGTTCTTC
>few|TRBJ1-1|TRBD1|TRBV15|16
CATSRGLTGGLTEAFF
TGTGCCACCAGCAGAGGATTAACAGGGGGATTGACTGAAGCTTTCTTT
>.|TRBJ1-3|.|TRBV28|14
CASSAGLSGNTIYF
TGTGCCAGCAGCGCGGGTCTCTCTGGAAACACCATATATTTT
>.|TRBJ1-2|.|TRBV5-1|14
CASRGGPSNYGYTF
TGCGCCAGCAGGGGGGGACCGAGCAACTATGGCTACACCTTC
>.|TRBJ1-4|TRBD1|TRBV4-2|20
CASSQGVKGGSVTTNEKLFF
TGTGCCAGCAGCCAAGGAGTCAAAGGGGGCTCGGTCACAACTAATGAAAAACTGTTTTTT
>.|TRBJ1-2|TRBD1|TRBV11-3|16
CASSQGQGADNYGYTF
TGTGCCAGCAGCCAAGGACAGGGGGCCGATAACTATGGCTACACCTTC
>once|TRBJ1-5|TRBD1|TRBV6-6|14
CASSYSTGGQPQHF
TGTGCCAGCAGTTACTCGACAGGGGGGCAGCCCCAGCATTTT
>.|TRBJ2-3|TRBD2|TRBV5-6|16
CASSLGGLAGHNTQYF
TGTGCCAGCAGCTTGGGGGGACTAGCGGGGCATAATACGCAGTATTTT
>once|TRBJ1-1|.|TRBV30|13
CAWSAGGAREAFF
TGTGCCTGGTCGGCCGGGGGTGCCCGCGAAGCTTTCTTT
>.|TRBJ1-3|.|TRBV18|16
CASSDYSLSSGNTIYF
TGTGCCAGCTCAGACTACAGCCTTAGCTCTGGAAACACCATATATTTT
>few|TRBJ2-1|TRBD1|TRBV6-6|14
CASRQGAAYNEQFF
TGTGCCAGCAGACAGGGGGCCGCCTACAATGAGCAGTTCTTC